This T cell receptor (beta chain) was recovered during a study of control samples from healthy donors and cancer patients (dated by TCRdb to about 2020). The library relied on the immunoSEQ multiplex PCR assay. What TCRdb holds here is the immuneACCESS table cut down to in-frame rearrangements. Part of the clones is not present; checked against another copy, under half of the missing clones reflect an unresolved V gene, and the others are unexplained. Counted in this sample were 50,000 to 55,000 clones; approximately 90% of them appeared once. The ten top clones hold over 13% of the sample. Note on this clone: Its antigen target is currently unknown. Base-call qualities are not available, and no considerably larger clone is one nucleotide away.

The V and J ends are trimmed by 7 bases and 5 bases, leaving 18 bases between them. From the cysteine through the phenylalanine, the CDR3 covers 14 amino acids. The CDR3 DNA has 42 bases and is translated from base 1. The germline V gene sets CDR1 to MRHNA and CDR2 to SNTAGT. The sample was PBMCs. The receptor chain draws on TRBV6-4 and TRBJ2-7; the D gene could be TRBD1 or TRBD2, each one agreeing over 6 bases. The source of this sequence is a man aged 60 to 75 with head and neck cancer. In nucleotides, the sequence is TGTGCCAGCATTAATATCTGGGGGGCAGACGAGCAGTACTTC. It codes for CASINIWGADEQYF.